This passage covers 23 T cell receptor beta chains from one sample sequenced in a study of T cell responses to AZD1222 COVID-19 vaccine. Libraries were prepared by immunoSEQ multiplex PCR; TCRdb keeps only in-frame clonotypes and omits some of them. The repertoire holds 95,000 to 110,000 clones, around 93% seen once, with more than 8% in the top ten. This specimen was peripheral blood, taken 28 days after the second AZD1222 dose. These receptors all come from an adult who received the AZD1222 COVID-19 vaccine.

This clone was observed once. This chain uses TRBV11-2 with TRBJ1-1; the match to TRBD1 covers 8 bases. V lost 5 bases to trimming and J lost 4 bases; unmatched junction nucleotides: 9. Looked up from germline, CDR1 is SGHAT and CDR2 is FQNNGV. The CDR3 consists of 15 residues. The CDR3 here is CASSQTGQGATEAFF. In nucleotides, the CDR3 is TGTGCCAGCAGCCAAACGGGGCAGGGGGCCACTGAAGCTTTCTTT.

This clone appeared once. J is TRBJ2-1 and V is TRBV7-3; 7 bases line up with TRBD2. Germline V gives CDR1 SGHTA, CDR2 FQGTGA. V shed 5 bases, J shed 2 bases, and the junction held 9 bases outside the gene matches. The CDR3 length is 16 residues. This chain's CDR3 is CASSPIAGLTYNEQFF. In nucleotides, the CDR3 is TGTGCCAGCAGCCCGATAGCGGGTCTAACCTACAATGAGCAGTTCTTC.

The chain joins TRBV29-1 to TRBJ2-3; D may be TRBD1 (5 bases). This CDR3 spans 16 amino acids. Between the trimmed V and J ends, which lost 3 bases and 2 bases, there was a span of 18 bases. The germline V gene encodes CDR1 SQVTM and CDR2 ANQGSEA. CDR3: CSVEVAPGKVTDTQYF. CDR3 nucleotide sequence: TGCAGCGTTGAGGTTGCCCCAGGGAAGGTCACAGATACGCAGTATTTT.

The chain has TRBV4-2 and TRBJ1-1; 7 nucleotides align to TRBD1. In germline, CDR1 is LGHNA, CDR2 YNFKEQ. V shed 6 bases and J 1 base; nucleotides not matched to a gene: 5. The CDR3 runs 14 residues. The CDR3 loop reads CASRRDSGNTEAFF. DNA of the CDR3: TGTGCCAGCAGACGGGACAGCGGGAACACTGAAGCTTTCTTT.

CDR3 residues: CASSHQGAAYEQYF. The DNA for the CDR3 is TGCGCCAGCAGCCATCAGGGGGCGGCCTACGAGCAGTACTTC. The genes are TRBV4-1 and TRBJ2-7, with 8 bases that match TRBD1. CDR1 MGHRA and CDR2 YSYEKL come from the germline V gene. V dropped 3 bases and J dropped 2; count of bases not matched to a gene: 3. The CDR3 has 14 amino acids.

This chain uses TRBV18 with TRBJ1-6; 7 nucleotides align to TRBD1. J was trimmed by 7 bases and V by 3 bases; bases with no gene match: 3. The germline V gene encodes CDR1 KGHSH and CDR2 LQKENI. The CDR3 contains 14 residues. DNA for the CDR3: TGTGCCAGCTCACCGGGACAGCAAAATTCACCCCTCCACTTT. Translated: CASSPGQQNSPLHF.

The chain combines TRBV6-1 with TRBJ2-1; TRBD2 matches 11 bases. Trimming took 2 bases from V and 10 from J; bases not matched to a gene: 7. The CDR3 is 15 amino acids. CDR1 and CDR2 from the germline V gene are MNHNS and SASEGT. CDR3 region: CASSEPSGRRKEQFF. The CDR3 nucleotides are TGTGCCAGCAGTGAACCTAGCGGGAGGCGTAAGGAGCAGTTCTTC.

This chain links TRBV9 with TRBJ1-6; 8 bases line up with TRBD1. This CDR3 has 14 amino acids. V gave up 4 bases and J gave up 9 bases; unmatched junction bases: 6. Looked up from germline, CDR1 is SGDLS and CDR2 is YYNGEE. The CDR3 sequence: CASSLDGQGSPLHF. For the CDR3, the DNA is TGTGCCAGCAGCCTCGACGGACAGGGTTCACCCCTCCACTTT.

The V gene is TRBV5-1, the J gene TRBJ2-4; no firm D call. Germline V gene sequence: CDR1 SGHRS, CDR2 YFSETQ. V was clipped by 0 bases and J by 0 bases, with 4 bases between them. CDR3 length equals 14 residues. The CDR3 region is CASSLDVAKNIQYF. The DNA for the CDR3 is TGCGCCAGCAGCTTGGATGTAGCCAAAAACATTCAGTACTTC.

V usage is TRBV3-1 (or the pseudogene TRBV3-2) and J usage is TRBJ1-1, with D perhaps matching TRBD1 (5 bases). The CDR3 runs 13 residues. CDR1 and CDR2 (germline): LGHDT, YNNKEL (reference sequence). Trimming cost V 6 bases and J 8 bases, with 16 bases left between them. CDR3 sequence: CASRRGSGTEAFF. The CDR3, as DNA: TGTGCCAGCAGGAGGGGTTCGGGAACGGAAGCTTTCTTT.

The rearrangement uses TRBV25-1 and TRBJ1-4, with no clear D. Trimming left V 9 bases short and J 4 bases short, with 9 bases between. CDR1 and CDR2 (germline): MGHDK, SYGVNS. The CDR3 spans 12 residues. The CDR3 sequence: CARGRNNEKLFF. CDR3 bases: TGTGCCAGAGGACGGAATAATGAAAAACTGTTTTTT.

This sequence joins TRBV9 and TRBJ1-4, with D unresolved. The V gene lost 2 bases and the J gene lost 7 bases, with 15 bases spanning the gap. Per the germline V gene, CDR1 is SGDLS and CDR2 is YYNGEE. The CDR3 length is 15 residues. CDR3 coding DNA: TGTGCCAGCAGCGTTGGTGACGGACTTCTTGAAAAACTGTTTTTT. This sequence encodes CASSVGDGLLEKLFF. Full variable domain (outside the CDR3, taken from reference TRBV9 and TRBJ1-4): DSGVTQTPKHLITATGQRVTLRCSPRSGDLSVYWYQQSLDQGLQFLIQYYNGEERAKGNILERFSAQQFPDLHSELNLSSLELGDSALYFCASSVGDGLLEKLFFGSGTQLSVL.

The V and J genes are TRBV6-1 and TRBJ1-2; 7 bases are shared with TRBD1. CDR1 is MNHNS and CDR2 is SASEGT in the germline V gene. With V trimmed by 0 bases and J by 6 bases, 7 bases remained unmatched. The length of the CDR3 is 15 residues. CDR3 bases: TGTGCCAGCAGTGAAGCCAGCGGGACAGCGGATGGCTACACCTTC. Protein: CASSEASGTADGYTF.

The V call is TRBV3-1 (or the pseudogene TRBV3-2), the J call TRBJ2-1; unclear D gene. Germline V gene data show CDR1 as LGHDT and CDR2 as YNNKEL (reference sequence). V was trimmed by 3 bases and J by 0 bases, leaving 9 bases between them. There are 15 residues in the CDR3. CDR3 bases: TGTGCCAGCAGCCAGGTCCGCAGCTCCTACAATGAGCAGTTCTTC. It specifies CASSQVRSSYNEQFF.

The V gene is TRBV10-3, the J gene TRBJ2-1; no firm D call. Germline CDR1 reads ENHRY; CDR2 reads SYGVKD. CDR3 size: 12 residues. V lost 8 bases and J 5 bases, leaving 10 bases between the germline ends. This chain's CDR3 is CAIARPNNEQFF. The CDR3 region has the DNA TGTGCCATCGCGCGCCCCAACAATGAGCAGTTCTTC.

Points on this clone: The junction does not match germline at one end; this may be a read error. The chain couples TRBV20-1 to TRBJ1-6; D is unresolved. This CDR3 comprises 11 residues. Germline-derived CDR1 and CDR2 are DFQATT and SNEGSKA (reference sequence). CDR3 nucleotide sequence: TGCAGTGCTAGAGATGCGGACCGTCGCTTCTTT. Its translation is CSARDADRRFF.

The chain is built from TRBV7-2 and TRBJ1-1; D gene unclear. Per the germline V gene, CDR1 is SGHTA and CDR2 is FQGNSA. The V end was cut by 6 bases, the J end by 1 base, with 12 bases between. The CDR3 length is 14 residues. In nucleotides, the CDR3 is TGTGCCAGCAGACAGAGGACGGGGAACACTGAAGCTTTCTTT. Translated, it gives CASRQRTGNTEAFF.

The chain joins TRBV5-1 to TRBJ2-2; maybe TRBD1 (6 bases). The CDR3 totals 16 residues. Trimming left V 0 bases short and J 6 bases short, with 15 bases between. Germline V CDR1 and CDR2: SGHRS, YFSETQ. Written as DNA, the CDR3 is TGCGCCAGCAGCTTGGGAGGGACACTTGCCGCCGGGGAGCTGTTTTTT. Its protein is CASSLGGTLAAGELFF.

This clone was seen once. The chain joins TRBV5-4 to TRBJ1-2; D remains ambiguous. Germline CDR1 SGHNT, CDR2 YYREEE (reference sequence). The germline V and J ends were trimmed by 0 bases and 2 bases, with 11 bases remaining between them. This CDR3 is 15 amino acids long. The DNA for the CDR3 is TGTGCCAGCAGCTTGGTCGGCCTTGTGAACTATGGCTACACCTTC. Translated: CASSLVGLVNYGYTF.

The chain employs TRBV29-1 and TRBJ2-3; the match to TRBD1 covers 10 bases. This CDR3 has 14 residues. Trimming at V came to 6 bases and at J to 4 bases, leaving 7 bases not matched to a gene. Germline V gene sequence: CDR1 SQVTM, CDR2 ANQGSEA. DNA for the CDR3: TGCAGCGTCGTGACAGGGGGCAGGTCAGATACGCAGTATTTT. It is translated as CSVVTGGRSDTQYF.

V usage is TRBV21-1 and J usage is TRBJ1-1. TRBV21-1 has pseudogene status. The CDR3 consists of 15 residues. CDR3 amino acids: CASSNRDSGDTEAFF. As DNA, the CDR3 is TGTGCCAGCAGCAATAGGGACAGCGGGGACACTGAAGCTTTCTTT.

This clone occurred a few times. This CDR3 reads CASSQDPQSGYEQYF. The CDR3 DNA reads as TGCGCCAGCAGCCAAGATCCCCAGTCGGGCTACGAGCAGTACTTC. The chain has TRBV4-3 and TRBJ2-7, with D hard to call. The CDR3 consists of 15 residues. Deletions cut 0 bases from V and 3 bases from J, with 12 bases between. CDR1 and CDR2 (germline): LGHNA, YSLEER.

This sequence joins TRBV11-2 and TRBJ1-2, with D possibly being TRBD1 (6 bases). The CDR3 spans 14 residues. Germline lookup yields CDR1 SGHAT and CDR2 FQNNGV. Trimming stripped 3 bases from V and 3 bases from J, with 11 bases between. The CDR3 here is CASSFQQGHYGYTF. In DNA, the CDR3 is TGTGCCAGCAGCTTCCAACAGGGACACTATGGCTACACCTTC. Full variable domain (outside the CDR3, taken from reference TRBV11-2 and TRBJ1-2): EAGVAQSPRYKIIEKRQSVAFWCNPISGHATLYWYQQILGQGPKLLIQFQNNGVVDDSQLPKDRFSAERLKGVDSTLKIQPAKLEDSAVYLCASSFQQGHYGYTFGSGTRLTVV.